This passage covers 7 T cell receptor beta chains from one sample sequenced in a study of blood T cell repertoires in COVID-19. Here immunoSEQ multiplex PCR was the method, and the copy in TCRdb shows in-frame clones only, minus some. Here the sample spans about 320,000 clones, 87% being singletons. The sequencing input was PBMCs or T cells enriched from blood (not recorded which). The receptors stem from a woman between 18 and 30 years old who had recovered from COVID-19.

The chain carries TRBV7-6 and TRBJ2-7, with D unresolved. CDR1 is SGHVS, CDR2 FNYEAQ, per germline. V shed 5 bases and J shed 2 bases, with 16 bases lying between them. This CDR3 is 15 amino acids long. The CDR3 sequence: CASSPRYGAAYEQYF. CDR3 sequence (DNA): TGTGCCAGCAGCCCCCGTTATGGTGCGGCCTACGAGCAGTACTTC.

The rearrangement links TRBV30 to TRBJ2-6; D is uncertain. Trimming took 4 bases from V and 4 from J, leaving 8 bases between them. The CDR3 loop spans 13 amino acids. CDR1 GTSNPN and CDR2 SVGIG come from the germline V gene (reference sequence). CDR3 coding DNA: TGTGCCTGGAAGCTGCCGGGGGCCAACGTCCTGACTTTC. Translation gives CAWKLPGANVLTF.

The chain recombines TRBV28 with TRBJ1-2; no reliable D call. CDR3 length: 15 amino acids. Trimming cost V 3 bases and J 3 bases, with 14 bases left between them. CDR1 is MDHEN and CDR2 is SYDVKM in the germline V gene. CDR3 in DNA: TGTGCCAGCAGTTTCTCTAACCATCCTTACTATGGCTACACCTTC. The encoded protein is CASSFSNHPYYGYTF.

This chain uses TRBV11-2 with TRBJ2-1; 14 bases agree with TRBD2. With V trimmed by 5 bases and J by 5 bases, 5 bases remained unmatched. CDR1 and CDR2 (germline): SGHAT, FQNNGV. The CDR3 has 16 amino acids. CDR3 DNA: TGTGCCAGCAGCCACAGACTAGCGGGGGGGAACAATGAGCAGTTCTTC. Protein product: CASSHRLAGGNNEQFF.

Here the CDR3 reads CASSRAAGGVNTEAFF. The CDR3 nucleotides are TGTGCCAGCAGTCGGGCGGCAGGGGGAGTGAACACTGAAGCTTTCTTT. This chain joins TRBV6-2 or TRBV6-3 and TRBJ1-1, with 7 bases that match TRBD1. CDR3 length equals 16 residues. CDR1 MNHEY and CDR2 SVGEGT come from the germline V gene. After removal of 5 bases from V and 0 bases from J, the junction contained 9 bases not matched to a gene.

The V call is TRBV27, the J call TRBJ1-2, with 7 positions matching TRBD1. The J segment lost 5 bases and the V segment lost 5 bases, leaving 11 bases of the junction unmatched. This CDR3 has 15 residues. Looked up from germline, CDR1 is MNHEY and CDR2 is SMNVEV (reference sequence). The CDR3 coding sequence is TGTGCCAGCAGTCCCAACCCGACAGGGAAATATGGCTACACCTTC. Protein product: CASSPNPTGKYGYTF.

This sequence joins TRBV20-1 and TRBJ2-7; 11 bases are a match to TRBD2. Trimming at V came to 3 bases and at J to 3 bases, leaving 4 bases not matched to a gene. CDR3 length equals 14 residues. Germline-derived CDR1 and CDR2 are DFQATT and SNEGSKA (reference sequence). As DNA, the CDR3 is TGCAGTGCTAGTCGACTAGCGGGGATCTACGAGCAGTACTTC. Amino acid sequence: CSASRLAGIYEQYF.